This T cell receptor (beta chain) was found in a study of monozygotic twins with inflammatory bowel disease. From germline, CDR1 is LNHNV and CDR2 YYDKDF (reference sequence). This CDR3 is built from 15 residues. The team made cDNA by running eight separate reactions for each sample. Added by template switching were UMIs that each held a 6-nucleotide sample barcode. TCRalpha along with TCRbeta cDNA was subjected to two nested PCRs lasting around 15 and 10 cycles. TCRdb derives one entry per CDR3 protein from the 5' RACE reads, leaving out DNA. The sample includes fewer than 200,000 distinct CDR3 sequences.

This sequence originates from a human donor with ulcerative colitis or Crohn's disease, or a healthy co-twin of an affected twin (not recorded which). This sequence joins TRBV15 and TRBJ2-5; lacking DNA, the TRBD2 call made by TCRdb goes unchecked. Sequencing was performed on blood. This chain's CDR3 is CATSTTLTSQETQYF.